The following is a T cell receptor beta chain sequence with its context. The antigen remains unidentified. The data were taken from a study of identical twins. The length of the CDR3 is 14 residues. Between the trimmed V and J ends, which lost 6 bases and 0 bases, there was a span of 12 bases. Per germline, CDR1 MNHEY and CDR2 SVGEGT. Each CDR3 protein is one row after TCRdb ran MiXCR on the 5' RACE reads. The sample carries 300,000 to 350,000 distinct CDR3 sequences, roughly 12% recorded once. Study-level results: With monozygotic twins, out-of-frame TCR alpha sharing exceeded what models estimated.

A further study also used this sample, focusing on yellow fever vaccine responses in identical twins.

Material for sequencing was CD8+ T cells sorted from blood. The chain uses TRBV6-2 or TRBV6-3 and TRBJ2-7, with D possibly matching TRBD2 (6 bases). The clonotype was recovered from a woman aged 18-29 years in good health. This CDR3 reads CASRIAESSYEQYV. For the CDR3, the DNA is TGTGCCAGCAGGATAGCGGAGAGCTCCTACGAGCAGTACGTC.